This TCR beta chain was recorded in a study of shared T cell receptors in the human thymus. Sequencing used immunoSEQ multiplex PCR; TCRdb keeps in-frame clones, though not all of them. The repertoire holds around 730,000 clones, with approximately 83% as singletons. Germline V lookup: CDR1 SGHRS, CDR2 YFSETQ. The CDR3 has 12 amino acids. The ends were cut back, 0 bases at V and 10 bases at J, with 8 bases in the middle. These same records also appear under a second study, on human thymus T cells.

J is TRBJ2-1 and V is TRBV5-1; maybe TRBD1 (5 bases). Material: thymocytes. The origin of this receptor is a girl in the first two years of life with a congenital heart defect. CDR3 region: CASSLDRSEQFF. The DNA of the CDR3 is TGCGCCAGCAGCTTGGACAGGTCGGAGCAGTTCTTC.